The 14 T cell receptor beta chains below were found in one sample sequenced in a study of T cell responses to AZD1222 COVID-19 vaccine. This table comes from immunoSEQ multiplex PCR, and its TCRdb copy is limited to in-frame clones, with some not included. This table has approximately 80,000 clones, roughly 90% appearing once. The sample in question was peripheral blood, obtained on day 0 of AZD1222 vaccination. The receptors were gathered from an adult in good health.

J is TRBJ1-1 and V is TRBV9; D remains unclear. This CDR3 is 13 amino acids long. CDR1 and CDR2 (germline): SGDLS, YYNGEE. Trimming removed 4 bases from V and 6 bases from J, with 13 bases in between. The CDR3, as DNA: TGTGCCAGCAGCCGTGACCTAAACGCTGAAGCTTTCTTT. It specifies CASSRDLNAEAFF.

Here the CDR3 reads CATSRDRRLWQPQHF. Written as DNA, the CDR3 is TGTGCCACCAGCAGAGATCGGCGGCTTTGGCAGCCCCAGCATTTT. The chain is built from TRBV15 and TRBJ1-5; D unresolved. CDR3 length: 15 amino acids. V was shortened by 0 bases and J by 7 bases, with 13 bases between the two germline ends. Germline V gives CDR1 LNHNV, CDR2 YYDKDF (reference sequence).

This chain connects TRBV4-2 to TRBJ1-2, with unresolved D. Germline V lookup: CDR1 LGHNA, CDR2 YNFKEQ. The CDR3 is 14 amino acids. V lost 0 bases, J lost 1 base, and 6 bases lay in between. The CDR3 DNA reads TGTGCCAGCAGCCAAGATAGGATTAACTATGGCTACACCTTC. It encodes CASSQDRINYGYTF.

This sequence joins TRBV9 and TRBJ2-1; 9 nucleotides align to TRBD2. The CDR3 is 17 residues long. Trimming took 0 bases from V and 0 from J; bases not matched to a gene: 4. CDR1 and CDR2 from the germline V gene are SGDLS and YYNGEE. The CDR3 here is CASSVVTSGSSYNEQFF. The CDR3 DNA is TGTGCCAGCAGCGTAGTGACTAGCGGTAGCTCCTACAATGAGCAGTTCTTC.

The rearrangement links TRBV19 to TRBJ1-5; TRBD1 agrees at 10 bases. Looked up from germline, CDR1 is LNHDA and CDR2 is SQIVND (reference sequence). This CDR3 region has 13 residues. V dropped 5 bases and J dropped 7; count of bases not matched to a gene: 2. The CDR3 DNA follows: TGTGCCAGTAGTGGGGACAGGGGACAGCCCCAGCATTTT. It yields the protein CASSGDRGQPQHF.

This clone was recorded once. V gene TRBV27 combines with J gene TRBJ2-4, with D possibly TRBD2 on 7 matching bases. Germline V gives CDR1 MNHEY, CDR2 SMNVEV (reference sequence). This CDR3 has 16 residues. V was cut by 0 bases and J by 9 bases, with 18 bases left in between. The CDR3 coding sequence is TGTGCCAGCAGTTTATCCTTACTTGGGGGGGCGAGCATTCAGTACTTC. Translated, it gives CASSLSLLGGASIQYF.

This clone occurred once. This chain uses TRBV6-5 with TRBJ1-5; the D is unclear. The CDR3 is 12 amino acids. The V gene's germline CDR1 is MNHEY and CDR2 SVGAGI. V was cut by 4 bases and J by 9 bases, with 10 bases left in between. Here the CDR3 DNA reads TGTGCCAGCAGTTCCATCGGGTCGCCCCAGCATTTT. Translation: CASSSIGSPQHF.

J is TRBJ1-6 and V is TRBV18, with 7 positions matching TRBD1. Losses at the gene ends were 3 bases for V and 4 bases for J; bases not matched to a gene: 3. There are 15 residues in the CDR3. Germline values: CDR1 KGHSH, CDR2 LQKENI. The CDR3 bases are TGTGCCAGCTCACCGGCAGGGGGTTATAATTCACCCCTCCACTTT. Protein: CASSPAGGYNSPLHF.

The chain has TRBV19 and TRBJ1-2; D might be TRBD1 (5 bases). Trimming removed 7 bases from V and 2 bases from J, with 14 bases in between. CDR3 length: 14 residues. Germline V gene data show CDR1 as LNHDA and CDR2 as SQIVND (reference sequence). The CDR3 is CASNWGNSNYGYTF. In DNA, the CDR3 is TGTGCCAGTAACTGGGGGAACAGCAACTATGGCTACACCTTC.

The CDR3 DNA reads TGTGCCAGCAGCTTATCCGGGGGAACTGAAGCTTTCTTT. Residues: CASSLSGGTEAFF. The chain combines TRBV7-2 with TRBJ1-1, with a possible D match to TRBD1 (5 bases). CDR1 and CDR2 (germline): SGHTA, FQGNSA. There are 13 residues in the CDR3. Trimming took off 2 bases at V and 5 bases at J, with 9 bases between the two ends.

This clone was seen more than once but under ten times. The V gene is TRBV5-4, the J gene TRBJ1-6; no definite D call. V was pared by 0 bases and J by 9 bases, with 10 bases between. Germline-derived CDR1 and CDR2 are SGHNT and YYREEE (reference sequence). The CDR3 is 14 amino acids. Here the CDR3 DNA reads TGTGCCAGCAGCTTGGGCGGAAACGGTTCACCCCTCCACTTT. It encodes CASSLGGNGSPLHF.

This chain uses TRBV6-5 with TRBJ2-1; D ambiguous. V was cut by 7 bases and J by 7 bases, with 8 bases left in between. The CDR3 contains 11 residues. Germline V lookup: CDR1 MNHEY, CDR2 SVGAGI. CDR3 loop: CASTSVNEQFF. CDR3 DNA: TGTGCCAGCACCTCGGTGAATGAGCAGTTCTTC.

This rearrangement joins TRBV2 to TRBJ1-2; the D is unclear. The CDR3 totals 15 residues. Germline V lookup: CDR1 SNHLY, CDR2 FYNNEI. The V end was cut by 3 bases, the J end by 8 bases, with 19 bases between. The CDR3: CASSDSRATRRGYTF. CDR3 in DNA: TGTGCCAGCAGTGACAGCAGAGCTACAAGGAGGGGCTACACCTTC.

The chain couples TRBV7-6 to TRBJ1-1; unclear D gene. Germline V gene sequence: CDR1 SGHVS, CDR2 FNYEAQ. V lost 0 bases and J lost 6, with 8 bases in between. This CDR3 comprises 13 residues. The CDR3 bases are TGTGCCAGCAGCTTAGCCCCCGCAGCTGAAGCTTTCTTT. Protein: CASSLAPAAEAFF.